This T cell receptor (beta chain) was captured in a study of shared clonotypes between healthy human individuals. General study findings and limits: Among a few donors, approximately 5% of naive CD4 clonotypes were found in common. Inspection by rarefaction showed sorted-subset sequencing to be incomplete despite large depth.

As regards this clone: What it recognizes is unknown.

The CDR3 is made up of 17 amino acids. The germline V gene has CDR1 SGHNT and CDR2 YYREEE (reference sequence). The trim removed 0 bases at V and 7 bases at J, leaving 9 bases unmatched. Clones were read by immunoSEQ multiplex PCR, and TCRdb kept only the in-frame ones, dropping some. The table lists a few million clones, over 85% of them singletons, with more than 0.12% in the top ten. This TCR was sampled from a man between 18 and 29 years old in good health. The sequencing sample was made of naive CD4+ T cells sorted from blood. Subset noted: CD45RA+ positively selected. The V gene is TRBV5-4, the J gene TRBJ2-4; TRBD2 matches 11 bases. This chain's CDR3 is CASSLAGTSGGKNIQYF. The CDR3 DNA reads TGTGCCAGCAGCTTGGCCGGGACTAGCGGTGGTAAGAACATTCAGTACTTC.